These 14 T cell receptor beta chains came from one sample sequenced in a study of blood T cell repertoires in COVID-19. Profiled with immunoSEQ multiplex PCR; TCRdb holds only in-frame clones, not every one. The repertoire has tens of thousands of clones, around 79% of them found once; the top ten carry over 3%. The sequenced sample was peripheral blood. The origin of the receptors is a man aged 60-69 years with acute or convalescent COVID-19.

This clone was picked up one time. CDR3 sequence: CASSHATGFNEQYF. CDR3 DNA sequence: TGTGCCAGCAGCCACGCGACAGGGTTCAACGAGCAGTACTTC. V is TRBV5-5 and J is TRBJ2-7; TRBD1 matches at 7 bases. Germline-derived CDR1 and CDR2 are SGHKS and YYEKEE (reference sequence). The ends lost 4 bases at V and 5 bases at J; junction bases unmatched: 9. The length of the CDR3 is 14 residues.

CDR3 amino acids: CASSLGLKIYNEQFF. CDR3 DNA sequence: TGTGCCAGCAGCTTGGGACTCAAGATCTACAATGAGCAGTTCTTC. The genes are TRBV5-4 and TRBJ2-1; D unclear. The length of the CDR3 is 15 residues. CDR1 and CDR2 from the germline V gene are SGHNT and YYREEE (reference sequence). Between the trimmed V and J ends, which lost 0 bases and 3 bases, there was a span of 10 bases.

The chain is built from TRBV5-6 and TRBJ2-7; D gene uncertain. Germline V CDR1 and CDR2: SGHDT, YYEEEE. This CDR3 spans 14 amino acids. The ends were cut back, 4 bases at V and 1 base at J, with 12 bases in the middle. CDR3 protein: CASSQRWVSYEQYF. Here the CDR3 DNA reads TGTGCCAGCAGCCAGCGATGGGTGTCCTACGAGCAGTACTTC.

The chain carries TRBV20-1 and TRBJ2-1; the D gene is possibly TRBD2 (5 bases). From germline, CDR1 is DFQATT and CDR2 SNEGSKA (reference sequence). V was cut by 6 bases and J by 7 bases, with 16 bases left in between. The CDR3 runs to 13 residues. CDR3 region: CSASRERGNEQFF. The DNA for the CDR3 is TGCAGTGCAAGTCGTGAGAGAGGGAATGAGCAGTTCTTC.

This chain links TRBV15 with TRBJ1-2; a weak D match, TRBD1 (5 bases). The germline V gene encodes CDR1 LNHNV and CDR2 YYDKDF (reference sequence). The CDR3 loop spans 14 amino acids. Trimming took 5 bases from V and 2 from J, leaving 12 bases between them. CDR3 DNA sequence: TGTGCCACCAGCGCTGGGGGGAGCAACTATGGCTACACCTTC. It yields the protein CATSAGGSNYGYTF.

The V call is TRBV9, the J call TRBJ1-4, with TRBD1 identical over 8 bases. The V gene's germline CDR1 is SGDLS and CDR2 YYNGEE. V shed 1 base, J shed 6 bases, and the junction held 5 bases outside the gene matches. The CDR3 is 15 amino acids. CDR3 bases: TGTGCCAGCAGCGTACAGGGGGCGCGGGATGAAAAACTGTTTTTT. Encoded protein: CASSVQGARDEKLFF.

The table lists this clone with a count of one. The chain uses TRBV6-2 or TRBV6-3 and TRBJ2-4; TRBD1 is a possible D gene (6 bases). The CDR3 extends over 14 amino acids. The V gene lost 2 bases and the J gene lost 2 bases, with 7 bases spanning the gap. The germline CDR1 and CDR2 sequences are MNHEY and SVGEGT. The DNA for the CDR3 is TGTGCCAGCAGTTACCGGGACACCAAAAACATTCAGTACTTC. Protein sequence: CASSYRDTKNIQYF.

The chain links TRBV7-3 to TRBJ1-6; D gene unclear. The germline gives CDR1 SGHTA, CDR2 FQGTGA. The V and J ends lost 5 bases and 9 bases respectively, with 14 bases between them. The CDR3 loop spans 14 amino acids. The DNA for the CDR3 is TGTGCCAGCAGCCTGGACGGGGTCCTTTCACCCCTCCACTTT. It codes for CASSLDGVLSPLHF.

This sequence joins TRBV6-5 and TRBJ2-7, with 9 bases fitting TRBD2. Losses at the gene ends were 6 bases for V and 5 bases for J; bases not matched to a gene: 8. The CDR3 spans 14 residues. Germline-derived CDR1 and CDR2 are MNHEY and SVGAGI. The CDR3 reads CASSRGLARDEQYF. DNA for the CDR3: TGTGCCAGCAGCCGTGGACTAGCGAGGGACGAGCAGTACTTC.

V usage is TRBV5-5 and J usage is TRBJ1-5, with D maybe TRBD1 (5 bases). V was pared by 5 bases and J by 3 bases, with 21 bases between. Germline assignment: CDR1 SGHKS and CDR2 YYEKEE (reference sequence). The CDR3 length is 17 residues. The CDR3 DNA follows: TGTGCCAGCAGGCCGGGGGGAGGGCAGGTGACCAATCAGCCCCAGCATTTT. Protein: CASRPGGGQVTNQPQHF.

The V call is TRBV6-5, the J call TRBJ1-5, with D unresolved. The germline V gene encodes CDR1 MNHEY and CDR2 SVGAGI. The CDR3 spans 12 residues. V lost 5 bases to trimming and J lost 5 bases, with 7 bases between them. This CDR3 reads CASSLVDQPQHF. CDR3 sequence (DNA): TGTGCCAGCAGTCTAGTAGATCAGCCCCAGCATTTT.

The chain joins TRBV28 to TRBJ2-1; TRBD2 matches at 13 bases. The CDR3 length is 21 residues. With 5 bases clipped from V and 4 bases from J, the junction kept 20 bases outside the gene matches. Germline V gene sequence: CDR1 MDHEN, CDR2 SYDVKM. CDR3 region: CASSRYGLAGAMRGNYNEQFF. The CDR3 DNA is TGTGCCAGCAGTCGATACGGACTAGCGGGAGCCATGAGAGGGAATTACAATGAGCAGTTCTTC. The full variable domain, its missing parts supplied by reference TRBV28 and TRBJ2-1, is DVKVTQSSRYLVKRTGEKVFLECVQDMDHENMFWYRQDPGLGLRLIYFSYDVKMKEKGDIPEGYSVSREKKERFSLILESASTNQTSMYLCASSRYGLAGAMRGNYNEQFFGPGTRLTVL.

This chain uses TRBV2 with TRBJ1-2; 8 bases map to TRBD1. Losses at the gene ends were 2 bases for V and 8 bases for J; bases not matched to a gene: 13. The CDR3 extends over 16 amino acids. Per germline, CDR1 SNHLY and CDR2 FYNNEI. CDR3 bases: TGTGCCAGCAGTGAAAATCAGGGGAGGACAGGGTTGGGCTACACCTTC. It codes for CASSENQGRTGLGYTF.

The CDR3 is CASKQVSSGANVLTF. CDR3 DNA: TGTGCCAGCAAACAGGTCAGCTCTGGGGCCAACGTCCTGACTTTC. The genes are TRBV6-5 and TRBJ2-6; a possible D gene is TRBD1 (5 bases). CDR3 length: 15 amino acids. The germline V gene has CDR1 MNHEY and CDR2 SVGAGI. V lost 7 bases and J 0 bases, leaving 10 bases between the germline ends.